A selection of T cell receptor beta chains follows, all from one sample in a study of blood T cell repertoires in COVID-19. Measured with immunoSEQ multiplex PCR; TCRdb has only the in-frame clones, and not every one. The sample records about 170,000 clones, over 80% being singletons. Material for sequencing was peripheral blood. Every receptor here comes from a woman older than 75 with COVID-19, enrolled during active disease. Each CDR3 is given with its conserved first and last residue. Each record gives: J gene, D gene, clone size, V gene, CDR3 DNA, CDR3 protein. A D gene is named only where the DNA matches it firmly. Clone size, where shown, is once, few, many, or a class for clones that have expanded.

J gene: TRBJ2-1; D gene: TRBD1; clone size: -; V gene: TRBV7-3; CDR3 DNA: TGTGCCAGCAGCGCGCCTCCAGGGGGCGGTTTGAATGAGCAGTTCTTC; CDR3 protein: CASSAPPGGGLNEQFF
J gene: TRBJ1-2; D gene: TRBD1; clone size: once; V gene: TRBV18; CDR3 DNA: TGTGCCAGCTCACCTTCCCCCGGACAGGGGGCAGGAGGCTACACCTTC; CDR3 protein: CASSPSPGQGAGGYTF
J gene: TRBJ1-2; D gene: -; clone size: -; V gene: TRBV3-1/TRBV3-2; CDR3 DNA: TGTGCCAGCAGTCCCGGACAGTTTGGCTACACCTTC; CDR3 protein: CASSPGQFGYTF
J gene: TRBJ2-7; D gene: TRBD2; clone size: -; V gene: TRBV7-3; CDR3 DNA: TGTGCCAGCAAAGGGGAACTAGCGGGCGAGGGGGGCGAGCAGTACTTC; CDR3 protein: CASKGELAGEGGEQYF
J gene: TRBJ2-7; D gene: TRBD1; clone size: once; V gene: TRBV6-5; CDR3 DNA: TGTGCCAGCAGTAGACAGGGCTACGAGCAGTACTTC; CDR3 protein: CASSRQGYEQYF
J gene: TRBJ2-7; D gene: TRBD1; clone size: -; V gene: TRBV3-1/TRBV3-2; CDR3 DNA: TGTGCCAGCAGCTTCACAGGGGGCGCGGGCTACGAGCAGTACTTC; CDR3 protein: CASSFTGGAGYEQYF
J gene: TRBJ1-2; D gene: TRBD1; clone size: -; V gene: TRBV11-2; CDR3 DNA: TGTGCCACGCAGGGGGCTAACTATGGCTACACCTTC; CDR3 protein: CATQGANYGYTF
J gene: TRBJ2-2; D gene: TRBD2; clone size: many; V gene: TRBV6-6; CDR3 DNA: TGTGCCAGCAGTGTAGCGGGGGGGATCACCGGGGAGCTGTTTTTT; CDR3 protein: CASSVAGGITGELFF
J gene: TRBJ1-1; D gene: -; clone size: few; V gene: TRBV19; CDR3 DNA: TGTGCCAGTAGTATTAGTGGGGTTCTCCAGGGGAACACTGAAGCTTTCTTT; CDR3 protein: CASSISGVLQGNTEAFF
J gene: TRBJ1-2; D gene: -; clone size: -; V gene: TRBV28; CDR3 DNA: TGTGCCAGCAGTCTCCCGGAGGCGAGCTATGGCTACACCTTC; CDR3 protein: CASSLPEASYGYTF
J gene: TRBJ1-5; D gene: -; clone size: few; V gene: TRBV6-1; CDR3 DNA: TGTGCCAGCAGTGATACTTACGCCGGGGTCAATCAGCCCCAGCATTTT; CDR3 protein: CASSDTYAGVNQPQHF
J gene: TRBJ2-7; D gene: -; clone size: -; V gene: TRBV10-1; CDR3 DNA: TGCGCCAGCAGCCCATCGGAGGGAACCTACGAGCAGTACTTC; CDR3 protein: CASSPSEGTYEQYF
J gene: TRBJ1-1; D gene: -; clone size: -; V gene: TRBV5-4; CDR3 DNA: TGTGCCAGCAGCCTTGAGGGCCTGATGGTTGAAGCTTTCTTT; CDR3 protein: CASSLEGLMVEAFF
J gene: TRBJ2-1; D gene: TRBD1; clone size: -; V gene: TRBV2; CDR3 DNA: TGTGCCAGCAGGGGGACAGGGGGCAATGAGCAGTTCTTC; CDR3 protein: CASRGTGGNEQFF
J gene: TRBJ2-1; D gene: -; clone size: -; V gene: TRBV27; CDR3 DNA: TGTGCCAGCAGATTGACCGGGACTGTCTCCTACAATGAGCAGTTCTTC; CDR3 protein: CASRLTGTVSYNEQFF
J gene: TRBJ2-2; D gene: TRBD2; clone size: -; V gene: TRBV3-1/TRBV3-2; CDR3 DNA: TGTGCCAGCAGCCAACTGGGACTAGCGGGAACGAACACCGGGGAGCTGTTTTTT; CDR3 protein: CASSQLGLAGTNTGELFF
J gene: TRBJ1-3; D gene: -; clone size: -; V gene: TRBV5-8; CDR3 DNA: TGTGCCAGCAGCCCACTTGCGGGGGACGTCTCTGGAAACACCATATATTTT; CDR3 protein: CASSPLAGDVSGNTIYF
J gene: TRBJ1-1; D gene: TRBD1; clone size: few; V gene: TRBV2; CDR3 DNA: TGTGCCAGCAGTATTTCCGGGACAGGGGGACTAGCGGAAGCTTTCTTT; CDR3 protein: CASSISGTGGLAEAFF
J gene: TRBJ2-5; D gene: TRBD2; clone size: -; V gene: TRBV5-1; CDR3 DNA: TGCGCCAGCAGCCAATCCCCGGGGGGACAAGAGACCCAGTACTTC; CDR3 protein: CASSQSPGGQETQYF
J gene: TRBJ2-7; D gene: -; clone size: -; V gene: TRBV6-5; CDR3 DNA: TGTGCCAGCAGTTGGGGGGACAGACAGTACGAGCAGTACTTC; CDR3 protein: CASSWGDRQYEQYF
J gene: TRBJ2-3; D gene: -; clone size: few; V gene: TRBV11-3; CDR3 DNA: TGTGCCAGCAGCTTAGGATCCGGGGGACGGGGCACAGATACGCAGTATTTT; CDR3 protein: CASSLGSGGRGTDTQYF
J gene: TRBJ1-1; D gene: -; clone size: -; V gene: TRBV19; CDR3 DNA: TGTGCCAGTAGTCACCGGGGCACTGAAGCTTTCTTT; CDR3 protein: CASSHRGTEAFF
J gene: TRBJ2-2; D gene: -; clone size: -; V gene: TRBV9; CDR3 DNA: TGTGCCAGCAGCGGAAACTCCGGCGGGACCGGGGAGCTGTTTTTT; CDR3 protein: CASSGNSGGTGELFF
J gene: TRBJ2-3; D gene: -; clone size: -; V gene: TRBV5-1; CDR3 DNA: TGCGCCAGCAGCTTCAGGGACTCTTTCACAGATACGCAGTATTTT; CDR3 protein: CASSFRDSFTDTQYF
J gene: TRBJ2-7; D gene: -; clone size: -; V gene: TRBV28; CDR3 DNA: TGTGCCAGCAGATCCGCCGCGGCGCGGGCCTCCTACGAGCAGTACTTC; CDR3 protein: CASRSAAARASYEQYF
J gene: TRBJ1-6; D gene: -; clone size: -; V gene: TRBV3-1/TRBV3-2; CDR3 DNA: TGTGCCAGCAGCCAAGGGTCAGGTTCGAATTCACCCCTCCACTTT; CDR3 protein: CASSQGSGSNSPLHF
J gene: TRBJ2-1; D gene: TRBD2; clone size: -; V gene: TRBV6-5; CDR3 DNA: TGTGCCAGCAGTCCCGGGACTAGCGGACGAGTTGAGCAGTTCTTC; CDR3 protein: CASSPGTSGRVEQFF
J gene: TRBJ2-7; D gene: TRBD1; clone size: -; V gene: TRBV5-6; CDR3 DNA: TGTGCCAGCAGCCCATTACAGGGGGCATACGAGCAGTACTTC; CDR3 protein: CASSPLQGAYEQYF
J gene: TRBJ1-5; D gene: TRBD1; clone size: -; V gene: TRBV3-1/TRBV3-2; CDR3 DNA: TGTGCCAGCAGCCAAACCGGGACAGGTCCCAATCAGCCCCAGCATTTT; CDR3 protein: CASSQTGTGPNQPQHF
J gene: TRBJ2-7; D gene: TRBD1; clone size: -; V gene: TRBV27; CDR3 DNA: TGTGCCAGCAGAGGTGCCGGGACAGGGCTATCCGAGCAGTACTTC; CDR3 protein: CASRGAGTGLSEQYF
J gene: TRBJ1-3; D gene: TRBD1; clone size: -; V gene: TRBV18; CDR3 DNA: TGTGCCAGCTCACCGTTGGGGACAGGGGTAAACACCATATATTTT; CDR3 protein: CASSPLGTGVNTIYF
J gene: TRBJ2-7; D gene: TRBD1; clone size: -; V gene: TRBV9; CDR3 DNA: TGTGCCAGCAGCCCACCCTGGACAGGGGGCCGGGAGCAGTACTTC; CDR3 protein: CASSPPWTGGREQYF
J gene: TRBJ2-3; D gene: -; clone size: few; V gene: TRBV29-1; CDR3 DNA: TGCAGCGTTACCCAGCGAGACGCGCAGTATTTT; CDR3 protein: CSVTQRDAQYF
J gene: TRBJ2-5; D gene: -; clone size: -; V gene: TRBV9; CDR3 DNA: TGTGCCAGCAGCGTAGGGGCAGGGGCTGAGACCCAGTACTTC; CDR3 protein: CASSVGAGAETQYF
J gene: TRBJ2-3; D gene: -; clone size: -; V gene: TRBV5-1; CDR3 DNA: TGCGCCAGCAGCGTGCTCGCCACTAGCACAGATACGCAGTATTTT; CDR3 protein: CASSVLATSTDTQYF
J gene: TRBJ1-1; D gene: TRBD1; clone size: once; V gene: TRBV11-1; CDR3 DNA: TGTGCCAGCAGCAAGTACAGGGGGCGGACTGAAGCTTTCTTT; CDR3 protein: CASSKYRGRTEAFF
J gene: TRBJ1-3; D gene: TRBD1; clone size: -; V gene: TRBV28; CDR3 DNA: TGTGCCAGCAGCCCGGGACAGGGAAACACCATATATTTT; CDR3 protein: CASSPGQGNTIYF
J gene: TRBJ1-5; D gene: -; clone size: -; V gene: TRBV12-3/TRBV12-4; CDR3 DNA: TGTGCCAGCAGTTTAACGACTTCTCAGCCCCAGCATTTT; CDR3 protein: CASSLTTSQPQHF
J gene: TRBJ2-3; D gene: -; clone size: -; V gene: TRBV6-5; CDR3 DNA: TGTGCCAGCAGTTACTCCCGACTCACAGATACGCAGTATTTT; CDR3 protein: CASSYSRLTDTQYF
J gene: TRBJ2-1; D gene: TRBD1; clone size: -; V gene: TRBV7-3; CDR3 DNA: TGTGCCAGCAGCTTGGGGACAGGGAGCAATGAGCAGTTCTTC; CDR3 protein: CASSLGTGSNEQFF
J gene: TRBJ1-5; D gene: -; clone size: -; V gene: TRBV6-5; CDR3 DNA: TGTGCCAGCAGAACCCGGAGAGAGGGCAATCAGCCCCAGCATTTT; CDR3 protein: CASRTRREGNQPQHF
J gene: TRBJ1-1; D gene: -; clone size: -; V gene: TRBV20-1; CDR3 DNA: TGCAGTGCTAGTCAGGGAATGAACACTGAAGCTTTCTTT; CDR3 protein: CSASQGMNTEAFF
J gene: TRBJ2-7; D gene: TRBD1; clone size: few; V gene: TRBV28; CDR3 DNA: TGTGCCAGCAGCTCCCCGGGTCGGGACAGCTACGAGCAGTACTTC; CDR3 protein: CASSSPGRDSYEQYF
J gene: TRBJ2-7; D gene: -; clone size: few; V gene: TRBV4-2; CDR3 DNA: TGTGCCAGCAGCCACCTCCTCACTAGTTCATACGAGCAGTACTTC; CDR3 protein: CASSHLLTSSYEQYF
J gene: TRBJ1-5; D gene: -; clone size: -; V gene: TRBV6-1; CDR3 DNA: TGTGCCAGCAGTGAAGCCACAGGCTTCTCTCAGCCCCAGCATTTT; CDR3 protein: CASSEATGFSQPQHF
J gene: TRBJ1-4; D gene: -; clone size: -; V gene: TRBV5-6; CDR3 DNA: TGTGCCAGCAGCTTTGAGAGGGGCGGGGGTGAAAAACTGTTTTTT; CDR3 protein: CASSFERGGGEKLFF
J gene: TRBJ2-7; D gene: TRBD1; clone size: -; V gene: TRBV18; CDR3 DNA: TGTGCCAGCTCACCACAGGGGGCGTCCTACGAGCAGTACTTC; CDR3 protein: CASSPQGASYEQYF
J gene: TRBJ2-7; D gene: TRBD1; clone size: -; V gene: TRBV6-5; CDR3 DNA: TGTGCCAGCAGCCGTCGGACAGGGACCTACGAGCAGTACTTC; CDR3 protein: CASSRRTGTYEQYF
J gene: TRBJ2-5; D gene: -; clone size: -; V gene: TRBV6-5; CDR3 DNA: TGTGCCAGCGCGGGGCAAGAGACCCAGTACTTC; CDR3 protein: CASAGQETQYF
J gene: TRBJ2-5; D gene: TRBD2; clone size: -; V gene: TRBV5-1; CDR3 DNA: TGCGCCAGCAGCGGGACTAGCGGACGAGAGACCCAGTACTTC; CDR3 protein: CASSGTSGRETQYF
J gene: TRBJ1-2; D gene: TRBD1; clone size: -; V gene: TRBV7-2; CDR3 DNA: TGTGCCAGCAGCTATACGAACTCCCTAGGACAGGCGGGGAGGGGCTACACCTTC; CDR3 protein: CASSYTNSLGQAGRGYTF
J gene: TRBJ1-5; D gene: -; clone size: -; V gene: TRBV2; CDR3 DNA: TGTGCCAGCAGACAAGATAGCAATCAGCCCCAGCATTTT; CDR3 protein: CASRQDSNQPQHF
J gene: TRBJ2-3; D gene: -; clone size: -; V gene: TRBV6-2/TRBV6-3; CDR3 DNA: TGTGCCAGCAGTTCCGGACAGGAGGGGGCAGATACGCAGTATTTT; CDR3 protein: CASSSGQEGADTQYF
J gene: TRBJ1-3; D gene: -; clone size: once; V gene: TRBV28; CDR3 DNA: TGTGCCAGCAGTGAGGCAGGGGAAGGAAACACCATATATTTT; CDR3 protein: CASSEAGEGNTIYF